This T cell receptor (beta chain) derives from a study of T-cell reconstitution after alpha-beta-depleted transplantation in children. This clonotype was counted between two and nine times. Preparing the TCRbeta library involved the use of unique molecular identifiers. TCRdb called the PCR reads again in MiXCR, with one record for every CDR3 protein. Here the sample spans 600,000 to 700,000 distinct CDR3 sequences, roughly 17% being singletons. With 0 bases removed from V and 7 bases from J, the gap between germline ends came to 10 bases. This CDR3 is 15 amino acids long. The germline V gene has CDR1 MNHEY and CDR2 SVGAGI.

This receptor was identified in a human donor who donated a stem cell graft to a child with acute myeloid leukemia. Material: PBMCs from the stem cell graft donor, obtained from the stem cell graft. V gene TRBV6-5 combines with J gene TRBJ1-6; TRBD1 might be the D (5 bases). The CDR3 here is CASSYSSDRNSPLHF. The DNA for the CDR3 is TGTGCCAGCAGTTACTCGTCAGACAGAAATTCACCCCTCCACTTT.